This T cell receptor beta chain was identified during a study of beta chain features in type 1 diabetes (dated by TCRdb to the late 2010s). With regard to the full study: Mean age, gender distribution, total cell number and subset yield did not differ between patients and healthy donors. Across all samples, 107,917,701 sorted cells were examined, and cell number per subset correlated strongly with RNA yield. In the study, TCRB repertoires of sorted circulating CD4+ T cell subsets from recently diagnosed type 1 diabetes patients were compared with those of matched healthy donors. Regulatory and stem cell-like memory subsets were isolated from only 8 patients and roughly eight healthy donors, whereas naive and central memory subsets came from all 30 or so donors. Overall study results and their limits: Type 1 diabetes patients showed a moderate but significant shortening of TCRB CDR3 length in all four CD4+ subsets. Shorter templates might be favored by PCR, yet because patient and control samples were amplified and corrected together, any such skew would affect both groups equally. At VDJ recombination sites, patients with type 1 diabetes made fewer insertions and deleted more nucleotides, a pattern implying thymic rearrangement abnormalities. Naive, central memory and regulatory TCRB repertoires appeared to be more alike among patients than among healthy donors. Sequencing cDNA rather than genomic DNA could over-represent highly expressing activated cells, although activation and CD3 levels did not differ between groups. Because the HLA sub-analyses included only small numbers of individuals, any influence of HLA type on TCRB rearrangement was left unresolved.

The entire amount of isolated RNA was reverse transcribed using the High Capacity cDNA Reverse Transcription Kit, so the sequenced TCRB transcripts were expressed ones. Deep immunoSEQ sequencing was performed on naive, central memory and regulatory T cell samples, with an average of approximately 3.9 million total reads per sample. Sorted cells were lysed in RLT buffer, and RNA was extracted using DNase-treated RNeasy Micro or Mini kits according to cell number. To prevent cross-contamination, every cell subset was processed on its own, while patient and healthy donor samples were processed together. TCRB sequences were amplified from cDNA with the immunoSEQ multiplex PCR, producing 87-bp fragments spanning the CDR3 region. Sequencing of the amplicons was done on the Illumina HiSeq platform. The published analysis was carried out like this. Synthetic template baselines were used to correct PCR bias computationally, reads within Hamming distance 2 were collapsed together, and singletons that could not be merged were discarded. Reads were aligned to IMGT to assign V, D and J genes, CDR3 length, and insertions or deletions at six rearrangement sites. Within each subset, clonotype counts were normalized to sorted cell number, and only after that were true diversity and Gini coefficients computed with the tcR R package. Repertoire sharing was quantified using the overlap coefficient calculated on TCRB nucleotide sequences. Out-of-frame TCRB sequences from naive cells were analyzed as a proxy for the pre-selection repertoire. Imported from immuneACCESS, the table was reduced by TCRdb to in-frame sequences with V and J called. These copies leave out some clones; in studies compared against another copy, an unresolved V gene accounts for under half, and the cause of the remainder is not known. V, J and clone size derive from that table, while D and trimming were established from the DNA sequence. The sample table lists 250,000 to 350,000 clones, 14% of them with a count of one. Approximately 0.015% of the sample comes from the top ten.

As concerns this clone: Its cognate antigen has yet to be identified. There are no base qualities to consult, and no much larger clone falls within one base.

A single peripheral blood draw of around 0.11 L on average was collected from each donor into heparinised tubes. Naive, central memory, regulatory and stem cell-like memory CD4+ T cells were sorted on a BD FACSAria II using a panel including CD45RO, CCR7, CD25, CD127, CD95 and CD27. A purity above 98% was achieved for all sorted populations. PBMCs were separated immediately by Lymphoprep density gradient centrifugation and were stained directly, without being cultured. Samples were stained and sorted in pairs, with one healthy donor and one patient per experiment, so that batch effects were minimized. CDR1 and CDR2, looked up from the germline V gene, are SGDLS and YYNGEE. Its CDR3 holds 16 amino acids, cysteine through phenylalanine. The sequence is cut down to CDR3 DNA, 48 bases in frame from base 1. At the junction V is shortened by 1 base and J by 2 bases, with 13 bases in between.

Sequences were obtained from naive CD4+ T cells from blood. Explained via the paper, the cell subset or site label denotes: true naive CD4+ T cells. This receptor chain uses TRBV9 and TRBJ1-3, with a tentative D gene TRBD1 over 6 matching bases. This TCR came from a man aged 25-40 years with type 1 diabetes. The sequence in DNA is TGTGCCAGCAGCGTATCCCCCACAGGGCCTGGAAACACCATATATTTT. It codes for CASSVSPTGPGNTIYF.